A selection of T cell receptor beta chains follows, all from one sample in a study of T cell repertoires in cytomegalovirus infection. TCRdb fed the reads into MiXCR, producing one record per CDR3 protein. The sample holds fewer than 300,000 distinct CDR3 sequences, about 25% seen once. The sample was PBMCs. The receptors come from a human donor in good health (CMV status not recorded). Some clones in this sample may be carry-over from other donors' samples. Both conserved end residues are part of each CDR3.

TRBV2 CASSWQGRSGANVLTF
TRBV12-3/TRBV12-4 CASSDLTVMNTEAFF
TRBV6-2/TRBV6-3 CASRQRGRNTEAFF
TRBV4-1 CASSQGPGQGAGANVLTF
TRBV19 CASSKDYNSNQPQHF
TRBV28 CASKVRTEAFF
TRBV5-1 CASSPEGDQPQHF
TRBV11-2 CASSLGWGNNQPQHF
TRBV7-3 CASSPRVGRTDTQYF
TRBV10-3 CAIKSPGTYEQYF
TRBV20-1 CSARGTYYTEAFF